These T cell receptor beta chains were read from a single sample in a study of shared clonotypes between healthy human individuals. The table came from immunoSEQ multiplex PCR; TCRdb's copy has only in-frame clones and leaves some out. The sample includes about 2.4 million clones, 80% to 95% of them seen just once. Sequencing was done on a sample of naive CD4+ T cells from PBMCs. These receptors all stem from a man younger than 35 in good health. Some clones in this sample may be carry-over from other donors' samples. Each CDR3 is given with its conserved first and last residue. Fields, in order: clone size, D gene, V gene, J gene, CDR3 protein, CDR3 DNA. A D gene is named only where the DNA matches it firmly. Only part of the rows carry a size: once, few, many, or a class if the clone is expanded.

clone size: .
D gene: TRBD2
V gene: TRBV2
J gene: TRBJ2-7
CDR3 protein: CASSETSGSYEQYF
CDR3 DNA: TGTGCCAGCAGTGAGACTAGCGGGAGTTACGAGCAGTACTTC

clone size: few
D gene: TRBD2
V gene: TRBV29-1
J gene: TRBJ2-1
CDR3 protein: CSVDPLPASGNEQFF
CDR3 DNA: TGCAGCGTTGATCCCCTTCCGGCTAGCGGCAATGAGCAGTTCTTC

clone size: .
D gene: TRBD2
V gene: TRBV7-3
J gene: TRBJ2-7
CDR3 protein: CASSPRASGYQEQYF
CDR3 DNA: TGTGCCAGCAGCCCCCGGGCTAGCGGGTATCAAGAGCAGTACTTC

clone size: .
D gene: .
V gene: TRBV27
J gene: TRBJ2-7
CDR3 protein: CASSPVNTEQYF
CDR3 DNA: TGTGCCAGCAGTCCTGTAAATACTGAGCAGTACTTC

clone size: once
D gene: .
V gene: TRBV9
J gene: TRBJ2-5
CDR3 protein: CASSSEGVFQETQYF
CDR3 DNA: TGTGCCAGCTCCAGCGAGGGGGTTTTTCAAGAGACCCAGTACTTC

clone size: .
D gene: TRBD1
V gene: TRBV2
J gene: TRBJ1-5
CDR3 protein: CASSKGAVNQPQHF
CDR3 DNA: TGTGCCAGCAGTAAGGGGGCGGTTAACCAGCCCCAGCATTTT

clone size: .
D gene: .
V gene: TRBV4-1
J gene: TRBJ2-2
CDR3 protein: CASAPTTGELFF
CDR3 DNA: TGCGCCAGCGCACCTACCACCGGGGAGCTGTTTTTT

clone size: .
D gene: .
V gene: TRBV25-1
J gene: TRBJ2-7
CDR3 protein: CASSPGPRFYEQYF
CDR3 DNA: TGTGCCAGCAGCCCGGGACCCCGATTCTACGAGCAGTACTTC

clone size: .
D gene: .
V gene: TRBV4-1
J gene: TRBJ2-1
CDR3 protein: CASSQQRDSYNEQFF
CDR3 DNA: TGCGCCAGCAGCCAACAACGGGACTCCTACAATGAGCAGTTCTTC

clone size: once
D gene: .
V gene: TRBV2
J gene: TRBJ2-7
CDR3 protein: CASRGGYEQYF
CDR3 DNA: TGTGCCAGCAGGGGGGGATACGAGCAGTACTTC

clone size: .
D gene: .
V gene: TRBV6-1
J gene: TRBJ1-3
CDR3 protein: CASSDQGRSGGNTIYF
CDR3 DNA: TGTGCCAGCAGTGACCAGGGCCGGTCGGGGGGAAACACCATATATTTT

clone size: .
D gene: .
V gene: TRBV6-6
J gene: TRBJ2-7
CDR3 protein: CASSVGVSYEQYF
CDR3 DNA: TGTGCCAGCTCGGTGGGAGTATCCTACGAGCAGTACTTC

clone size: once
D gene: TRBD2
V gene: TRBV7-3
J gene: TRBJ2-7
CDR3 protein: CASSLRPLAGGVYEQYF
CDR3 DNA: TGTGCCAGCAGCTTAAGGCCTCTAGCGGGAGGAGTCTACGAGCAGTACTTC

clone size: .
D gene: .
V gene: TRBV2
J gene: TRBJ2-1
CDR3 protein: CASHRGLSTNEQFF
CDR3 DNA: TGTGCCAGCCACCGAGGGCTCAGCACAAATGAGCAGTTCTTC

clone size: .
D gene: TRBD2
V gene: TRBV5-1
J gene: TRBJ2-3
CDR3 protein: CASSLGVAGVDTQYF
CDR3 DNA: TGCGCCAGCAGCTTGGGGGTAGCGGGAGTGGATACGCAGTATTTT

clone size: .
D gene: TRBD2
V gene: TRBV7-3
J gene: TRBJ2-3
CDR3 protein: CASSLSGAGVVPDTQYF
CDR3 DNA: TGTGCCAGCAGCCTCTCTGGGGCGGGAGTGGTCCCAGATACGCAGTATTTT

clone size: .
D gene: .
V gene: TRBV4-1
J gene: TRBJ1-2
CDR3 protein: CASSRPQVGNGYTF
CDR3 DNA: TGCGCCAGCAGCCGGCCACAGGTTGGGAATGGCTACACCTTC

clone size: .
D gene: TRBD2
V gene: TRBV2
J gene: TRBJ2-7
CDR3 protein: CASTGGRYEQYF
CDR3 DNA: TGTGCCAGCACTGGCGGGAGGTACGAGCAGTACTTC

clone size: .
D gene: TRBD1
V gene: TRBV27
J gene: TRBJ1-5
CDR3 protein: CASSRRGTGENQPQHF
CDR3 DNA: TGTGCCAGCAGCCGTCGTGGGACAGGGGAAAATCAGCCCCAGCATTTT

clone size: .
D gene: TRBD1
V gene: TRBV5-6
J gene: TRBJ2-3
CDR3 protein: CASSLGGAADTQYF
CDR3 DNA: TGTGCCAGCAGCTTAGGGGGCGCGGCAGATACGCAGTATTTT

clone size: .
D gene: TRBD2
V gene: TRBV5-4
J gene: TRBJ2-1
CDR3 protein: CASSFRMREFEFF
CDR3 DNA: TGTGCCAGCAGCTTCAGAATGCGGGAGTTCGAGTTCTTC

clone size: .
D gene: .
V gene: TRBV6-1
J gene: TRBJ2-3
CDR3 protein: CASSGNRLGITDTQYF
CDR3 DNA: TGTGCCAGCAGTGGGAATCGACTAGGTATCACAGATACGCAGTATTTT

clone size: .
D gene: .
V gene: TRBV7-9
J gene: TRBJ1-3
CDR3 protein: CASRSESSGNTIYF
CDR3 DNA: TGTGCCAGCAGGAGCGAGAGCTCTGGAAACACCATATATTTT

clone size: .
D gene: .
V gene: TRBV5-1
J gene: TRBJ2-4
CDR3 protein: CASSLGTAGNIQYF
CDR3 DNA: TGCGCCAGCAGCCTTGGAACGGCAGGAAACATTCAGTACTTC

clone size: .
D gene: TRBD1
V gene: TRBV11-2
J gene: TRBJ2-2
CDR3 protein: CASSLQGQGTGELFF
CDR3 DNA: TGTGCCAGCAGCTTACAGGGACAGGGCACCGGGGAGCTGTTTTTT

clone size: .
D gene: TRBD2
V gene: TRBV9
J gene: TRBJ2-2
CDR3 protein: CASSPRGGGANTGELFF
CDR3 DNA: TGTGCCAGCAGCCCCCGGGGGGGCGGAGCGAACACCGGGGAGCTGTTTTTT

clone size: .
D gene: .
V gene: TRBV6-5
J gene: TRBJ1-1
CDR3 protein: CASSRPGRQNTEAFF
CDR3 DNA: TGTGCCAGCAGCCGCCCCGGCAGGCAGAACACTGAAGCTTTCTTT

clone size: .
D gene: .
V gene: TRBV20-1
J gene: TRBJ2-5
CDR3 protein: CSARVEETQYF
CDR3 DNA: TGCAGTGCTAGGGTTGAAGAGACCCAGTACTTC